Shown below are 7 T cell receptor beta chains from a single sample sequenced in a study of T cells in tuberculosis (dated by TCRdb to 2016 to 2019). The receptor library was made with the immunoSEQ multiplex PCR assay. TCRdb provides this immuneACCESS table in a form limited to in-frame rearrangements. Some clones are lacking; in checked studies, under half of them reflect an unresolved V gene, and why the rest are absent is not known. The sample records around 30,000 clones, 90% to 95% of which are singletons. Of the sample, roughly 5% is held by the ten largest clones. Sequencing used PBMCs. These receptors were collected from a donor aged 10 to 29 with latent tuberculosis or without tuberculosis infection.

J is TRBJ2-2 and V is TRBV7-2, with 8 bases fitting TRBD2. The CDR3 is 15 residues long. Trimming cost V 2 bases and J 6 bases; bases outside gene matches: 5. Germline V gene data show CDR1 as SGHTA and CDR2 as FQGNSA. The CDR3 reads CASSLIVGGAGELFF. The CDR3 nucleotides read TGTGCCAGCAGCTTAATTGTCGGGGGGGCCGGGGAGCTGTTTTTT.

The J gene is TRBJ2-1, the V gene TRBV5-8, with TRBD2 matching over 8 bases. This CDR3 contains 17 residues. J lost 3 bases, V lost 2 bases, and 10 bases had no gene match. CDR1 and CDR2 (germline): SGHTS, YDEGEE. The CDR3 protein is CASSFNGGGTLYNEQFF. The CDR3 nucleotides are TGTGCCAGCAGCTTTAACGGGGGGGGGACGCTCTACAATGAGCAGTTCTTC.

The chain joins TRBV5-5 to TRBJ1-1; TRBD1 matches 8 bases. The length of the CDR3 is 13 residues. The junction had 7 bases not matched to a gene; V was cut back by 6 bases and J by 6 bases. Germline V gene sequence: CDR1 SGHKS, CDR2 YYEKEE (reference sequence). CDR3 sequence (DNA): TGTGCCAGCACCCAAGGACAGGGCGCTGAAGCTTTCTTT. Translation: CASTQGQGAEAFF.

This chain connects TRBV28 to TRBJ2-5, with TRBD1 identical over 11 bases. V gave up 7 bases and J gave up 1 base; unmatched junction bases: 8. Germline V gene sequence: CDR1 MDHEN, CDR2 SYDVKM. This CDR3 region has 16 residues. As DNA, the CDR3 is TGTGCCAGCATACTCCGGGACAGGGGGGCCCAAGAGACCCAGTACTTC. This sequence encodes CASILRDRGAQETQYF.

V is TRBV10-3 and J is TRBJ2-3; 9 nucleotides align to TRBD1. The CDR3 covers 15 residues. The germline V gene encodes CDR1 ENHRY and CDR2 SYGVKD. The J segment lost 5 bases and the V segment lost 6 bases, leaving 9 bases of the junction unmatched. CDR3 protein: CAIRGSGQGKDTQYF. The CDR3 DNA is TGTGCCATCAGGGGATCGGGACAGGGTAAAGATACGCAGTATTTT.

The chain has TRBV5-1 and TRBJ2-5, with 9 bases fitting TRBD1. CDR1 and CDR2 from the germline V gene are SGHRS and YFSETQ. V dropped 2 bases and J dropped 4; count of bases not matched to a gene: 12. The CDR3 totals 17 residues. In DNA form, the CDR3 reads TGCGCCAGCAGCTTTAGGGACGGGACAGGGAAGGGAGAGACCCAGTACTTC. It codes for CASSFRDGTGKGETQYF. Based on the CDR3 plus reference TRBV5-1 and TRBJ2-5, the full variable domain is KAGVTQTPRYLIKTRGQQVTLSCSPISGHRSVSWYQQTPGQGLQFLFEYFSETQRNKGNFPGRFSGRQFSNSRSEMNVSTLELGDSALYLCASSFRDGTGKGETQYFGPGTRLLVL.

This clone was recorded once. V usage is TRBV15 and J usage is TRBJ1-5, with TRBD1 identical over 8 bases. Trimming at V came to 5 bases and at J to 6 bases, leaving 6 bases not matched to a gene. The CDR3 length is 14 residues. Germline CDR1 LNHNV, CDR2 YYDKDF (reference sequence). The CDR3 sequence is CATSEDRAGQPQHF. The CDR3 bases are TGTGCCACCAGCGAGGACAGGGCTGGTCAGCCCCAGCATTTT.